This entry lists 19 T cell receptor beta chains sequenced from one sample in a study of T cell responses to AZD1222 COVID-19 vaccine. The assay was immunoSEQ multiplex PCR, and TCRdb's table has in-frame clones only and misses some. The repertoire holds about 130,000 clones, with roughly 90% as singletons. The source material was peripheral blood, sampled on day 0 of AZD1222 vaccination. Receptors originate from an adult in good health.

This clone came up a few times. The sample has other DNA sequences that encode this CDR3 too. V gene TRBV11-3 combines with J gene TRBJ2-2; D call uncertain. CDR3 length: 12 amino acids. Trimming pared 2 bases from V and 3 bases from J, leaving 1 base between. Germline V gene sequence: CDR1 SGHNT, CDR2 YENEEA. CDR3 in DNA: TGTGCCAGCAGCTTACACACCGGGGAGCTGTTTTTT. Residues: CASSLHTGELFF.

The rearrangement links TRBV5-5 to TRBJ2-7, with 7 bases identical to TRBD1. CDR1 is SGHKS, CDR2 YYEKEE, per germline (reference sequence). CDR3 length: 14 residues. The V gene end was trimmed by 3 bases and the J gene end by 1 base; junction bases not matched to a gene: 4. CDR3 in DNA: TGTGCCAGCAGCTACGCAGGGGGATCCTACGAGCAGTACTTC. Encoded protein: CASSYAGGSYEQYF.

The J gene is TRBJ1-2, the V gene TRBV7-8; 8 bases are shared with TRBD1. The junction had 10 bases not matched to a gene; V was cut back by 6 bases and J by 1 base. This CDR3 has 16 amino acids. The germline V gene has CDR1 SGHVS and CDR2 FQNEAQ. The CDR3 sequence is CASSHRGERLNYGYTF. The DNA for the CDR3 is TGTGCCAGCAGTCACAGGGGGGAACGCCTTAACTATGGCTACACCTTC.

Concerning this clone itself: Sequence at one end of the junction differs from germline and may be a read error. The V call is TRBV6-1, the J call TRBJ1-2; maybe TRBD1 (6 bases). The CDR3 spans 14 residues. CDR1 is MNHNS, CDR2 SASEGT, per germline. CDR3 amino acids: CASREGQPGRGYTF. CDR3 bases: TGTGCCAGCAGAGAAGGACAGCCCGGAAGGGGCTACACCTTC.

The chain recombines TRBV5-5 with TRBJ2-6; D uncertain. Germline-derived CDR1 and CDR2 are SGHKS and YYEKEE (reference sequence). The V gene lost 0 bases and the J gene lost 0 bases, with 16 bases spanning the gap. CDR3 length equals 19 residues. CDR3 in DNA: TGTGCCAGCAGCTTGGGGGTCGCAGGTCTTCCCTCTGGGGCCAACGTCCTGACTTTC. Residues: CASSLGVAGLPSGANVLTF.

The chain links TRBV5-4 to TRBJ1-4; D might be TRBD1 (5 bases). The length of the CDR3 is 15 residues. Per the germline V gene, CDR1 is SGHNT and CDR2 is YYREEE (reference sequence). The germline V and J ends were trimmed by 0 bases and 4 bases, with 10 bases remaining between them. Written as DNA, the CDR3 is TGTGCCAGCAGCTTGGTGGGGGGTGATAATGAAAAACTGTTTTTT. Its protein product is CASSLVGGDNEKLFF.

With regard to this clone: The sample contains more than one DNA sequence encoding this CDR3. The chain recombines TRBV28 with TRBJ1-2; D is uncertain. V was pared by 8 bases and J by 0 bases, with 4 bases between. The germline CDR1 and CDR2 sequences are MDHEN and SYDVKM. This CDR3 contains 11 residues. CDR3 residues: CASGSNYGYTF. The CDR3 DNA sequence: TGTGCCAGCGGATCTAACTATGGCTACACCTTC.

The chain couples TRBV19 to TRBJ1-4; no clear D. Germline V gene lookup returns CDR1 LNHDA and CDR2 SQIVND (reference sequence). Trimming removed 3 bases from V and 11 bases from J, with 10 bases in between. The CDR3 is 12 residues long. The CDR3 region has the DNA TGTGCCAGTAGTATCGATGACACGAAACTGTTTTTT. Its translation: CASSIDDTKLFF.

This chain links TRBV3-1 (or the pseudogene TRBV3-2) with TRBJ2-7, with D perhaps matching TRBD2 (6 bases). Germline-derived CDR1 and CDR2 are LGHDT and YNNKEL (reference sequence). V shed 4 bases and J shed 0 bases, with 13 bases lying between them. The CDR3 runs 15 residues. The CDR3 region is CASSPDRERSYEQYF. The DNA for the CDR3 is TGTGCCAGCAGCCCAGACCGGGAGCGCTCCTACGAGCAGTACTTC.

This rearrangement joins TRBV19 to TRBJ1-2, with a possible D match to TRBD1 (5 bases). Trimming cost V 2 bases and J 5 bases, with 15 bases left between them. Germline V gene data show CDR1 as LNHDA and CDR2 as SQIVND (reference sequence). This CDR3 region has 15 residues. The CDR3 reads CASSINLRDEYGYTF. As DNA, the CDR3 is TGTGCCAGTAGTATAAATTTAAGGGACGAATATGGCTACACCTTC.

The chain recombines TRBV7-2 with TRBJ2-1, with 10 bases fitting TRBD2. Germline V gene data show CDR1 as SGHTA and CDR2 as FQGNSA. The CDR3 has 19 amino acids. Trimming removed 5 bases from V and 8 bases from J; junction bases left unmatched: 21. The CDR3 spells CASSLSTSWASGSRDEQFF. CDR3 DNA sequence: TGTGCCAGCAGCCTATCCACCTCATGGGCTAGCGGGAGTAGGGATGAGCAGTTCTTC.

The chain recombines TRBV7-2 with TRBJ1-2, with TRBD1 matching over 10 bases. Germline values: CDR1 SGHTA, CDR2 FQGNSA. The CDR3 length is 14 residues. The J segment lost 7 bases and the V segment lost 4 bases, leaving 6 bases of the junction unmatched. The CDR3 sequence is CASSSDRGRGGYTF. CDR3 coding DNA: TGTGCCAGCAGCTCTGACAGGGGGCGTGGTGGCTACACCTTC. The full variable domain, completed using reference TRBV7-2 and TRBJ1-2, is GAGVSQSPSNKVTEKGKDVELRCDPISGHTALYWYRQSLGQGLEFLIYFQGNSAPDKSGLPSDRFSAERTGGSVSTLTIQRTQQEDSAVYLCASSSDRGRGGYTFGSGTRLTVV.

V is TRBV11-2 and J is TRBJ1-1, with D possibly TRBD1 on 5 matching bases. The CDR3 is made up of 13 amino acids. Looked up from germline, CDR1 is SGHAT and CDR2 is FQNNGV. V was trimmed by 3 bases and J by 1 base, leaving 6 bases between them. CDR3 protein: CASSLGENTEAFF. CDR3 coding DNA: TGTGCCAGCAGCTTGGGGGAGAACACTGAAGCTTTCTTT.

The chain carries TRBV28 and TRBJ1-1, with D possibly matching TRBD1 (5 bases). V shed 7 bases and J shed 10 bases, with 16 bases lying between them. This CDR3 is built from 12 residues. Germline values: CDR1 MDHEN, CDR2 SYDVKM. Here the CDR3 reads CASTPPPGRAFF. The CDR3 DNA is TGTGCCAGCACCCCGCCACCAGGGCGAGCTTTCTTT.

This chain links TRBV4-2 with TRBJ1-1, with D maybe TRBD1 (6 bases). The CDR3 is made up of 14 amino acids. V lost 2 bases and J lost 4, with 11 bases in between. Germline CDR1 is LGHNA and CDR2 is YNFKEQ. The CDR3 DNA reads as TGTGCCAGCAGCCAAAGCAGGGGCGGCACTGAAGCTTTCTTT. This codes for CASSQSRGGTEAFF.

The CDR3 loop is CATSPSNEQFF. The CDR3 nucleotides read TGTGCCACCAGCCCCAGTAATGAGCAGTTCTTC. V gene TRBV15 combines with J gene TRBJ2-1; D uncertain. Trimming took 5 bases from V and 7 from J, leaving 6 bases between them. The CDR3 sequence is 11 residues long. Germline V gene lookup returns CDR1 LNHNV and CDR2 YYDKDF (reference sequence).

The V gene is TRBV2, the J gene TRBJ1-2; D unresolved. The CDR3 spans 12 residues. Germline lookup yields CDR1 SNHLY and CDR2 FYNNEI. Deletions cut 2 bases from V and 8 bases from J, with 9 bases between. In DNA form, the CDR3 reads TGTGCCAGCAGTGAATACCCGCCGGGCTACACCTTC. It specifies CASSEYPPGYTF.

The gene calls are TRBV6-5 and TRBJ1-5, with 8 bases identical to TRBD1. V shed 6 bases and J 2 bases; nucleotides not matched to a gene: 6. Germline CDR1 and CDR2: MNHEY and SVGAGI. The CDR3 loop spans 15 amino acids. The CDR3 DNA follows: TGTGCCAGCAGCCCAGGGGGCTTGGGCAATCAGCCCCAGCATTTT. This translates into CASSPGGLGNQPQHF.

V usage is TRBV7-9 and J usage is TRBJ2-3; no clear D gene. Per germline, CDR1 SEHNR and CDR2 FQNEAQ (reference sequence). The CDR3 has 12 amino acids. Trimming left V 4 bases short and J 3 bases short, with 5 bases between. The DNA of the CDR3 is TGTGCCAGCAGCTCCCTAACAGATACGCAGTATTTT. Translation: CASSSLTDTQYF.